The source of this T cell receptor (beta chain) is a study of T cells in Graves' hyperthyroidism and ophthalmopathy. Study-wide points: Ophthalmopathy was predicted by the model a median of approximately 6.6 months ahead of onset.

Regarding this clonotype: Its antigen is as yet unknown.

The TCR beta CDR3 regions underwent amplification using RNA transcripts as the source. A set of HTBI primers served as the primers for a first-round RT-PCR of the TCR CDR3. TCRdb redid the calling of the multiplex PCR reads with MiXCR, one entry per CDR3 protein. The sample includes under 700,000 distinct CDR3 sequences, 46% of them seen just once. The CDR3 is 9 residues long. Trimming shortened V by 4 bases and J by 18 bases, and 6 bases separated the two germline ends. Germline CDR1 reads KGHDR; CDR2 reads SFDVKD. The J gene is TRBJ2-6, the V gene TRBV24-1; D is uncertain. This TCR derives from a young woman with Graves' hyperthyroidism. Input material: peripheral blood or thyroid tissue (not recorded which). CDR3: CATSDPGTF. In DNA, the CDR3 is TGTGCCACCAGTGACCCCGGGACTTTC.